Listed below are T cell receptor beta chains from one sample, sequenced in a study of control samples from healthy donors and cancer patients. The protocol was immunoSEQ multiplex PCR, while the TCRdb copy is restricted to in-frame clones and leaves out a portion. The table shows 130,000 to 150,000 clones, with around 90% occurring only once. Sequenced input: blood. The source is a man aged 30 to 45 in good health. Both conserved end residues are trimmed from each CDR3. D genes are given only for firm matches. Some rows mark clone size as missing; the rest say once, few, many or name a class of expanded clone.

len: 15
v_gene: TRBV27
j_gene: TRBJ2-1
abundance: NA
d_gene: TRBD1
CDR3aa: ASRKNLGQGALNEQF

len: 12
v_gene: TRBV5-4
j_gene: TRBJ1-2
abundance: NA
d_gene: TRBD1
CDR3aa: ASSLPRGNYGYT

len: 10
v_gene: TRBV12-3/TRBV12-4
j_gene: TRBJ1-2
abundance: few
d_gene: NA
CDR3aa: ASRTTGYGYT

len: 15
v_gene: TRBV23-1
j_gene: TRBJ2-7
abundance: NA
d_gene: NA
CDR3aa: ASSQSIREQDSYEQY

len: 15
v_gene: TRBV4-3
j_gene: TRBJ2-7
abundance: NA
d_gene: NA
CDR3aa: ASSQASEENPSREQY

len: 15
v_gene: TRBV5-1
j_gene: TRBJ1-1
abundance: NA
d_gene: TRBD1
CDR3aa: ASSLMMGGTVNTEAF

len: 10
v_gene: TRBV5-1
j_gene: TRBJ1-6
abundance: once
d_gene: NA
CDR3aa: ASSPEQRPLH

len: 13
v_gene: TRBV7-3
j_gene: TRBJ2-2
abundance: NA
d_gene: TRBD2
CDR3aa: ASSPGLARPGELF

len: 12
v_gene: TRBV9
j_gene: TRBJ2-7
abundance: NA
d_gene: NA
CDR3aa: ASSPPQAPYEQY

len: 12
v_gene: TRBV3-1/TRBV3-2
j_gene: TRBJ1-1
abundance: NA
d_gene: NA
CDR3aa: ASSQPLASAEAF

len: 13
v_gene: TRBV7-9
j_gene: TRBJ2-3
abundance: NA
d_gene: NA
CDR3aa: ASSHDPPGTDTQY

len: 12
v_gene: TRBV6-2/TRBV6-3
j_gene: TRBJ2-7
abundance: once
d_gene: TRBD2
CDR3aa: ASSYTLAGAEQY

len: 12
v_gene: TRBV13
j_gene: TRBJ2-7
abundance: NA
d_gene: TRBD1
CDR3aa: ASSSPGQGYEQY

len: 11
v_gene: TRBV11-1
j_gene: TRBJ2-1
abundance: NA
d_gene: NA
CDR3aa: ASIPPMGNEQF

len: 10
v_gene: TRBV11-3
j_gene: TRBJ2-7
abundance: NA
d_gene: NA
CDR3aa: ASSPNSYEQY

len: 12
v_gene: TRBV5-6
j_gene: TRBJ2-3
abundance: few
d_gene: TRBD1
CDR3aa: ASSLSRGTDTQY

len: 19
v_gene: TRBV23-1
j_gene: TRBJ2-3
abundance: NA
d_gene: NA
CDR3aa: ASSQLLRLNRTGEGTDTQY

len: 8
v_gene: TRBV29-1
j_gene: TRBJ2-7
abundance: NA
d_gene: NA
CDR3aa: SVGGYEQY

len: 12
v_gene: TRBV6-5
j_gene: TRBJ2-3
abundance: few
d_gene: NA
CDR3aa: ASSYFRGADTQY

len: 14
v_gene: TRBV4-3
j_gene: TRBJ2-7
abundance: NA
d_gene: TRBD1
CDR3aa: ASSQGGQGTPYEQY

len: 14
v_gene: TRBV27
j_gene: TRBJ1-1
abundance: NA
d_gene: NA
CDR3aa: ASTPGAGSLHHQAF

len: 10
v_gene: TRBV12-3/TRBV12-4
j_gene: TRBJ2-7
abundance: NA
d_gene: NA
CDR3aa: ASSGRDYEQY

len: 11
v_gene: TRBV6-6
j_gene: TRBJ1-1
abundance: NA
d_gene: NA
CDR3aa: ASSYPTGGSAF

len: 10
v_gene: TRBV29-1
j_gene: TRBJ2-7
abundance: NA
d_gene: NA
CDR3aa: SVEVRTYEQY

len: 10
v_gene: TRBV5-1
j_gene: TRBJ1-1
abundance: NA
d_gene: NA
CDR3aa: ASKIRDTEAF

len: 13
v_gene: TRBV6-2/TRBV6-3
j_gene: TRBJ2-7
abundance: once
d_gene: TRBD1
CDR3aa: ASSYASTGAYEQY

len: 10
v_gene: TRBV10-2
j_gene: TRBJ2-7
abundance: NA
d_gene: NA
CDR3aa: ASSESRNEQY

len: 12
v_gene: TRBV7-2
j_gene: TRBJ1-2
abundance: NA
d_gene: NA
CDR3aa: ASSFRGAENGYT

len: 18
v_gene: TRBV12-5
j_gene: TRBJ2-1
abundance: NA
d_gene: TRBD2
CDR3aa: ASGLVHLPSTSGDPNEQF

len: 11
v_gene: TRBV11-3
j_gene: TRBJ2-5
abundance: NA
d_gene: NA
CDR3aa: ASRPGDQETQY

len: 15
v_gene: TRBV14
j_gene: TRBJ1-6
abundance: NA
d_gene: NA
CDR3aa: ASSQETWTSYNSPLH

len: 13
v_gene: TRBV4-1
j_gene: TRBJ2-6
abundance: NA
d_gene: NA
CDR3aa: ASSLRTSGANVLT

len: 13
v_gene: TRBV24-1
j_gene: TRBJ2-2
abundance: NA
d_gene: TRBD1
CDR3aa: ATSDFGQGAGELF

len: 11
v_gene: TRBV4-1
j_gene: TRBJ2-7
abundance: medium-sized
d_gene: NA
CDR3aa: ASSQEGSYEQY

len: 12
v_gene: TRBV3-1/TRBV3-2
j_gene: TRBJ1-3
abundance: NA
d_gene: NA
CDR3aa: ASSQGGVGNTIY

len: 13
v_gene: TRBV6-5
j_gene: TRBJ1-4
abundance: NA
d_gene: NA
CDR3aa: ASTPDPSANEKLF

len: 13
v_gene: TRBV18
j_gene: TRBJ1-4
abundance: NA
d_gene: TRBD1
CDR3aa: ASSPPAGGREKLF

len: 17
v_gene: TRBV19
j_gene: TRBJ1-3
abundance: NA
d_gene: TRBD1
CDR3aa: ATKTEGQGAYISGNTIY

len: 17
v_gene: TRBV5-3
j_gene: TRBJ2-5
abundance: NA
d_gene: TRBD2
CDR3aa: ARRVSGTSGSSTQETQY

len: 13
v_gene: TRBV6-2/TRBV6-3
j_gene: TRBJ1-5
abundance: NA
d_gene: NA
CDR3aa: ASSSHGLTNQPQH

len: 13
v_gene: TRBV19
j_gene: TRBJ2-3
abundance: NA
d_gene: NA
CDR3aa: ASSTPVGGTDTQY

len: 11
v_gene: TRBV7-9
j_gene: TRBJ2-7
abundance: NA
d_gene: NA
CDR3aa: ASSAQVDYEQY

len: 12
v_gene: TRBV11-3
j_gene: TRBJ2-3
abundance: once
d_gene: NA
CDR3aa: ASSLRGSTDTQY